These T cell receptor beta chains were read from a single sample in a study of blood T cell repertoires in COVID-19. TCRdb's copy holds only in-frame clones and misses some; the assay was immunoSEQ multiplex PCR. The repertoire holds about 98,000 clones, with 81% as singletons. Sequencing input: peripheral blood. Source of these receptors: a woman aged 80 or over with acute or convalescent COVID-19. The CDR3 runs from the conserved cysteine through the conserved F or W. Fields, in order: V gene, J gene, clone size, D gene, CDR3 protein, CDR3 DNA. A D gene is named only where the DNA matches it firmly. Clone size, where shown, is once, few, many, or a class for clones that have expanded.

TRBV6-5	TRBJ2-2	.	.	CASSRGGYTGELFF	TGTGCCAGCAGTCGCGGGGGCTACACCGGGGAGCTGTTTTTT
TRBV3-1/TRBV3-2	TRBJ1-4	.	.	CASSQGSSNEKLFF	TGTGCCAGCAGCCAGGGCAGTTCTAATGAAAAACTGTTTTTT
TRBV28	TRBJ1-2	.	.	CASSFWGGGANYGYTF	TGTGCCAGCAGTTTTTGGGGTGGAGGGGCTAACTATGGCTACACCTTC
TRBV5-4	TRBJ1-6	.	TRBD1	CASSSGQGGNSPLHF	TGTGCCAGCAGCTCCGGACAGGGTGGTAATTCACCCCTCCACTTT
TRBV5-4	TRBJ1-2	few	TRBD1	CASSTNPGQGAFDGYTF	TGTGCCAGCAGCACAAACCCGGGACAGGGGGCTTTCGATGGCTACACCTTC
TRBV3-1/TRBV3-2	TRBJ2-2	.	.	CASSHPRGGYTGELFF	TGTGCCAGCAGCCACCCAAGGGGGGGTTACACCGGGGAGCTGTTTTTT
TRBV2	TRBJ2-7	.	TRBD2	CASRTLAGSYEQYF	TGTGCCAGCAGGACACTAGCGGGGTCCTACGAGCAGTACTTC
TRBV19	TRBJ2-3	few	TRBD2	CASSLRGATDTQYF	TGTGCCAGTAGTCTGCGGGGGGCCACAGATACGCAGTATTTT
TRBV5-1	TRBJ1-5	.	.	CASSPYPAEQPQHF	TGCGCCAGCAGCCCCTACCCCGCGGAGCAGCCCCAGCATTTT
TRBV19	TRBJ2-6	.	TRBD1	CASSYRDRVAGANVLTF	TGTGCCAGTAGCTACCGGGACAGGGTCGCTGGGGCCAACGTCCTGACTTTC
TRBV6-5	TRBJ1-6	.	.	CASRQNNSPLHF	TGTGCCAGCAGACAGAATAATTCACCCCTCCACTTT
TRBV11-2	TRBJ2-5	.	TRBD2	CASSSGLAGVIQETQYF	TGTGCCAGCAGCTCGGGACTAGCGGGGGTTATCCAAGAGACCCAGTACTTC
TRBV3-1/TRBV3-2	TRBJ1-2	once	.	CASSQDGVGQGLGYTF	TGTGCCAGCAGCCAAGATGGGGTGGGGCAGGGACTCGGCTACACCTTC
TRBV7-8	TRBJ1-5	.	TRBD1	CASSKSERGQGSGQPQHF	TGTGCCAGCAGCAAATCGGAACGTGGACAGGGAAGCGGTCAGCCCCAGCATTTT
TRBV7-8	TRBJ2-7	.	TRBD2	CASSMTGLVRDEQYF	TGTGCCAGCAGCATGACTGGACTAGTCCGGGACGAGCAGTACTTC
TRBV19	TRBJ1-1	.	.	CASRRGRGNTEAFF	TGTGCCAGTAGGAGAGGACGGGGGAACACTGAAGCTTTCTTT
TRBV7-3	TRBJ1-6	.	.	CASSNNQNSPLHF	TGTGCCAGCAGCAACAACCAGAATTCACCCCTCCACTTT
TRBV2	TRBJ2-5	.	.	CASSVSRGSQETQYF	TGTGCCAGCAGTGTTAGCCGCGGAAGCCAAGAGACCCAGTACTTC
TRBV7-8	TRBJ1-6	.	.	CASSFSDSTSPLHF	TGTGCCAGCAGCTTTTCGGACAGCACTTCACCCCTCCACTTT
TRBV6-2/TRBV6-3	TRBJ2-5	.	.	CASSYSATYQETQYF	TGTGCCAGCAGTTACTCAGCTACCTACCAAGAGACCCAGTACTTC
TRBV5-1	TRBJ1-1	few	TRBD1	CASTLRQGRDTEAFF	TGCGCCAGCACCCTACGACAGGGCAGGGACACTGAAGCTTTCTTT
TRBV6-6	TRBJ1-5	few	.	CASSYGEGTQPQHF	TGTGCCAGCAGTTACGGGGAGGGTACTCAGCCCCAGCATTTT
TRBV5-5	TRBJ1-4	.	TRBD1	CASSFTGQGREKLFF	TGTGCCAGCAGCTTTACAGGACAGGGAAGGGAAAAACTGTTTTTT
TRBV7-8	TRBJ2-1	.	.	CASSLSYEQFF	TGTGCCAGCAGCTTGAGCTATGAGCAGTTCTTC
TRBV5-1	TRBJ2-1	.	TRBD2	CASRPGTSGDNEQFF	TGCGCCAGCAGACCCGGGACTAGCGGGGACAATGAGCAGTTCTTC
TRBV19	TRBJ1-5	.	TRBD1	CASGGQGGNQPQHF	TGTGCCAGTGGGGGACAGGGTGGGAATCAGCCCCAGCATTTT
TRBV2	TRBJ1-5	.	.	CASSVGQLQPQHF	TGTGCCAGCAGTGTGGGACAACTTCAGCCCCAGCATTTT
TRBV3-1/TRBV3-2	TRBJ1-4	.	TRBD1	CASSPGTGGEKLFF	TGTGCCAGCAGTCCCGGGACAGGGGGCGAAAAACTGTTTTTT
TRBV6-2/TRBV6-3	TRBJ1-3	.	TRBD1	CASSYTPGQPSGNTIYF	TGTGCCAGCAGTTACACCCCGGGACAGCCCTCTGGAAACACCATATATTTT
TRBV6-5	TRBJ1-2	.	.	CARPDSTGTGYTF	TGTGCCAGACCGGACAGTACTGGTACTGGCTACACCTTC
TRBV4-1	TRBJ1-2	few	.	CASSQDYNYGYTF	TGCGCCAGCAGCCAAGATTATAACTATGGCTACACCTTC
TRBV19	TRBJ1-6	once	TRBD1	CASSSDRGGNNSPLHF	TGTGCCAGTAGTTCGGACAGGGGCGGGAATAATTCACCCCTCCACTTT
TRBV3-1/TRBV3-2	TRBJ1-5	.	.	CASSQDLCGVAENDSNQPQHF	TGTGCCAGCAGCCAAGATCTGTGCGGGGTAGCGGAAAACGATAGCAATCAGCCCCAGCATTTT
TRBV11-2	TRBJ1-1	.	.	CASSLGWRDTEAFF	TGTGCCAGCAGCTTAGGATGGAGGGACACTGAAGCTTTCTTT
TRBV18	TRBJ1-5	.	TRBD1	CASSPGTGKYSNQPQHF	TGTGCCAGCTCACCAGGGACAGGGAAATATAGCAATCAGCCCCAGCATTTT
TRBV7-2	TRBJ1-1	.	TRBD1	CASSLSPGTGSLGRTEAFF	TGTGCCAGCAGCTTATCTCCCGGGACAGGGTCGTTGGGGAGGACTGAAGCTTTCTTT
TRBV27	TRBJ2-3	.	TRBD2	CASSLETGGRDTQYF	TGTGCCAGCAGTTTAGAAACGGGGGGGCGCGATACGCAGTATTTT
TRBV2	TRBJ1-6	.	TRBD1	CASSDGTGWSPLHF	TGTGCCAGCAGTGACGGGACAGGTTGGTCACCCCTCCACTTT
TRBV6-5	TRBJ2-5	.	TRBD2	CASSQSSAGRETQYF	TGTGCCAGCAGTCAATCCTCAGCGGGGCGGGAGACCCAGTACTTC
TRBV5-1	TRBJ1-6	.	TRBD1	CASSLGTGPNSPLHF	TGCGCCAGCAGCCTAGGGACAGGCCCTAATTCACCCCTCCACTTT
TRBV18	TRBJ2-1	.	TRBD2	CASSPPGAGGKNEQFF	TGTGCCAGCTCACCACCGGGAGCGGGGGGGAAAAATGAGCAGTTCTTC
TRBV9	TRBJ2-3	.	.	CASSISSSIRTDTQYF	TGTGCCAGCAGCATTAGCAGCTCTATACGCACAGATACGCAGTATTTT
TRBV3-1/TRBV3-2	TRBJ1-2	.	.	CASSPAGSGNYGYTF	TGTGCCAGCAGCCCCGCAGGGTCGGGTAACTATGGCTACACCTTC
TRBV7-9	TRBJ2-6	.	.	CASTTSSSVSGANVLTF	TGTGCCAGCACCACCTCGAGTTCGGTCTCTGGGGCCAACGTCCTGACTTTC
TRBV5-4	TRBJ2-5	.	TRBD1	CASSRDRSISYF	TGTGCCAGCAGCCGGGACAGGTCTATATCATACTTC
TRBV19	TRBJ2-7	.	TRBD2	CASSGSGGTTYEQYF	TGTGCCAGTAGTGGGTCGGGGGGGACGACCTACGAGCAGTACTTC
TRBV19	TRBJ1-1	few	TRBD1	CASSRGTENTEAFF	TGTGCCAGTAGTCGCGGGACAGAGAACACTGAAGCTTTCTTT
TRBV4-1	TRBJ2-5	.	TRBD2	CASSQGLAGQETQYF	TGCGCCAGCAGCCAAGGGCTAGCGGGGCAAGAGACCCAGTACTTC
TRBV28	TRBJ2-1	.	TRBD2	CASSFLLAGGPNEQFF	TGTGCCAGCAGTTTTCTCCTAGCGGGGGGGCCCAATGAGCAGTTCTTC
TRBV7-2	TRBJ2-7	.	.	CASSLDSGRAKYEQYF	TGTGCCAGCAGCTTAGATTCGGGCAGGGCCAAGTACGAGCAGTACTTC
TRBV7-2	TRBJ1-2	.	.	CASSLIGVNGYTF	TGTGCCAGCAGCTTAATAGGGGTTAATGGCTACACCTTC
TRBV4-2	TRBJ2-3	.	TRBD2	CASSQDRSGGMNTQYF	TGTGCCAGCAGCCAAGATCGAAGCGGGGGGATGAATACGCAGTATTTT
TRBV10-3	TRBJ1-6	.	TRBD1	CAIRAETGNSPLHF	TGTGCCATCAGGGCTGAGACAGGGAATTCACCCCTCCACTTT
TRBV24-1	TRBJ1-5	few	TRBD1	CATSERDSYQPQHF	TGTGCCACCAGTGAACGGGACAGCTATCAGCCCCAGCATTTT
TRBV28	TRBJ1-1	few	TRBD1	CASSSRQGRTEAFF	TGTGCCAGCAGTTCACGACAGGGGAGAACTGAAGCTTTCTTT
TRBV2	TRBJ2-4	.	TRBD2	CASSPQLAGGARSIQYF	TGTGCCAGCAGTCCACAACTAGCGGGGGGCGCTCGATCCATTCAGTACTTC
TRBV2	TRBJ1-2	once	.	CASTGLIYGYTF	TGTGCCAGCACGGGACTGATCTATGGCTACACCTTC